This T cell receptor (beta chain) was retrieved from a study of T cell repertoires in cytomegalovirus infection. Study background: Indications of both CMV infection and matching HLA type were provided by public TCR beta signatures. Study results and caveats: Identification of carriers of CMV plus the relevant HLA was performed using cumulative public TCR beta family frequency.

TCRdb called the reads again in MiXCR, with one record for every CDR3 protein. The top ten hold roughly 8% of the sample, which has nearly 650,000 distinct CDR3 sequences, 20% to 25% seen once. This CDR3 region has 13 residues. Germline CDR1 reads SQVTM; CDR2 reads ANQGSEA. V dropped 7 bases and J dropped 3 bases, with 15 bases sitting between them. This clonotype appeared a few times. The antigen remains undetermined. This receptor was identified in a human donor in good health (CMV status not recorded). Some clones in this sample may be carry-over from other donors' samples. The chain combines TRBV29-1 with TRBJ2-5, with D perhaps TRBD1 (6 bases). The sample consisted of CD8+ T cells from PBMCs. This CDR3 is CSGYRDTEETQYF. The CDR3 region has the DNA TGCAGCGGGTATCGGGACACAGAAGAGACCCAGTACTTC.